This is a list of T cell receptor beta chains from one sample in a study of OX40 agonist ivuxolimab in advanced cancers. Sequencing used immunoSEQ multiplex PCR; TCRdb keeps in-frame clones, though not all of them. The sample contains 90,000 to 120,000 clones, 91% of which appear only once. The sequencing used CD4+ or CD8+ T cells sorted from blood, collected in a trial of the OX40 agonist ivuxolimab. These receptors all stem from an adult with an advanced solid tumor such as melanoma, head and neck, liver or kidney cancer. Both conserved end residues are part of each CDR3. A D gene is named only where the DNA matches it firmly. Clone size is given for some rows only: seen once, a few or many times, or a class if the clone is expanded.

TRBD1,TRBV10-2,once,TRBJ1-3,TGCGCCAGCAGTGGGCCCGGGACAGGGGCTGGAAACACCATATATTTT,CASSGPGTGAGNTIYF
.,TRBV2,few,TRBJ2-7,TGTGCCAGCAGTGTCGCAGGAGTGACTGCCTACGAGCAGTACTTC,CASSVAGVTAYEQYF
TRBD1,TRBV27,.,TRBJ2-1,TGTGCCAGCAGTTCAAGAACCGGGACAGGCCAAAACAATGAGCAGTTCTTC,CASSSRTGTGQNNEQFF
TRBD2,TRBV9,.,TRBJ2-1,TGTGCCAGCAGCGTAGCTACAAGCGGGAGCCGCAATGAGCAGTTCTTC,CASSVATSGSRNEQFF
.,TRBV9,.,TRBJ1-2,TGTGCCAGCAATCCAAACGGTGGGGGAGAGATCGGCTACACCTTC,CASNPNGGGEIGYTF
.,TRBV7-2,few,TRBJ2-1,TGTGCCAGCAGCTTAGTTGAGCAGTTCTTC,CASSLVEQFF
.,TRBV18,.,TRBJ1-5,TGTGCCAGCTCCCCTTGGTCAGGGAGTCAGCCCCAGCATTTT,CASSPWSGSQPQHF
.,TRBV20-1,.,TRBJ1-2,TGCAGTGCTAGAAGGGATTATGGCTACACCTTC,CSARRDYGYTF
TRBD2,TRBV7-3,.,TRBJ2-1,TGTGCCAGCAGCTTCCTAGCGGGAGTGGGGTACAATGAGCAGTTCTTC,CASSFLAGVGYNEQFF
.,TRBV9,.,TRBJ2-3,TGTGCCAGCAGCGAAGGGGATTTGCAGGGCATTATCGGGGAAGATACGCAGTATTTT,CASSEGDLQGIIGEDTQYF
TRBD1,TRBV6-5,.,TRBJ1-3,TGTGCCAGCAGTCCGGACAGGGCCTCTGGAAACACCATATATTTT,CASSPDRASGNTIYF
TRBD1,TRBV5-1,few,TRBJ1-5,TGCGCCAGCAGCCCTGACAGGGGCGGTCAGCCCCAGCATTTT,CASSPDRGGQPQHF
.,TRBV10-3,.,TRBJ1-4,TGTGCCATCAAGTCTACCTCCGGTAATGAAAAACTGTTTTTT,CAIKSTSGNEKLFF
TRBD1,TRBV5-4,.,TRBJ1-1,TGTGCCAGCAGCCGGACAGGGGTCTTCAACACTGAAGCTTTCTTT,CASSRTGVFNTEAFF
TRBD2,TRBV28,.,TRBJ2-3,TGTGCCAGCAGGGGAGGGACCGCTAGCACAGATACGCAGTATTTT,CASRGGTASTDTQYF
.,TRBV14,.,TRBJ2-4,TGTGCCAGCAGCCCTGGACAGACGGACATTCAGTACTTC,CASSPGQTDIQYF
.,TRBV12-5,.,TRBJ2-5,TGTGCTAGTGGTTTGGCGGGATTACAAGAGACCCAGTACTTC,CASGLAGLQETQYF
.,TRBV5-1,.,TRBJ2-7,TGCGCCAGCAGCTGGGGGGCAGGCGATTCCTCTAGCTCCTACGAGCAGTACTTC,CASSWGAGDSSSSYEQYF
TRBD1,TRBV19,.,TRBJ1-1,TGTGCCAGTACCCGACAGGGGAACACTGAAGCTTTCTTT,CASTRQGNTEAFF
.,TRBV15,.,TRBJ2-7,TGTGCCACCAGCAGGGGCAGGGTGGTGGACGAGCAGTACTTC,CATSRGRVVDEQYF
TRBD1,TRBV5-1,.,TRBJ1-5,TGCGCCAGCAGCCCGGGACAGGGGACCGATCAGCCCCAGCATTTT,CASSPGQGTDQPQHF
.,TRBV18,.,TRBJ2-5,TGTGCCAGCTCACGGGATACAGGGTTTCAAGAGACCCAGTACTTC,CASSRDTGFQETQYF
TRBD2,TRBV7-6,.,TRBJ2-1,TGTGCCAGCAGCGGGACCTTAATAGCGGGAGGATCCCGGTCCTACAATGAGCAGTTCTTC,CASSGTLIAGGSRSYNEQFF
TRBD2,TRBV19,once,TRBJ2-1,TGTGCCAGTAGTAGCATATTAGCGGGAGGGAGTAATGAGCAGTTCTTC,CASSSILAGGSNEQFF
TRBD1,TRBV19,.,TRBJ1-4,TGTGCCAGTAGTATGGTTGGACAGGAACCTAATGAAAAACTGTTTTTT,CASSMVGQEPNEKLFF
.,TRBV6-6,once,TRBJ2-7,TGTGCCAGCAGTTCGGGAATTTTCTACGAGCAGTACTTC,CASSSGIFYEQYF
.,TRBV29-1,.,TRBJ2-2,TGCAGCATTCCGGGACTCCTGAACACCGGGGAGCTGTTTTTT,CSIPGLLNTGELFF
.,TRBV5-6,.,TRBJ2-2,TGTGCCAGCAGCTTGGAGACACCCGGGACCGGGGAGCTGTTTTTT,CASSLETPGTGELFF
TRBD1,TRBV4-3,.,TRBJ1-2,TGCGCCAGCAGCTCGCGACAGGGGGGAAGTGGCTACACCTTC,CASSSRQGGSGYTF
.,TRBV7-8,.,TRBJ2-7,TGTGCCAGCAGCTTGGTGCAGGCGACCTACGAGCAGTACTTC,CASSLVQATYEQYF
TRBD1,TRBV28,.,TRBJ1-4,TGTGCCAGCACCCTTAGGACAGGGGGCTCCGGAAAACTGTTTTTT,CASTLRTGGSGKLFF
.,TRBV27,.,TRBJ1-5,TGTGCCAGCAGTTTTAACAGGGATAGCAATCAGCCCCAGCATTTT,CASSFNRDSNQPQHF
TRBD1,TRBV7-3,.,TRBJ1-4,TGTGCCAGCAGCCCTCAAGGACAGGGTATCACTAATGAAAAACTGTTTTTT,CASSPQGQGITNEKLFF
.,TRBV27,once,TRBJ2-7,TGTGCCAGCAGTTTTAACGAGGACTCCTACGAGCAGTACTTC,CASSFNEDSYEQYF
.,TRBV7-9,.,TRBJ1-1,TGTGCCAGCAGTTTCGGGTTGGGGAACACTGAAGCTTTCTTT,CASSFGLGNTEAFF
.,TRBV7-2,once,TRBJ1-1,TGTGCCAGCAGCCTACTCCCTAGTGTGAACACTGAAGCTTTCTTT,CASSLLPSVNTEAFF
.,TRBV30,.,TRBJ1-5,TGTGCCTGGAGTGCCGGGAGCAATCAGCCCCAGCATTTT,CAWSAGSNQPQHF
.,TRBV28,few,TRBJ1-1,TGTGCCAGCAGTTTGAACAGGGAAGCTTTCTTT,CASSLNREAFF